This T cell receptor (beta chain) was recorded in a study of blood T cell repertoires in COVID-19. Study-level information: In each case, the material was cDNA or gDNA derived from T cells, B-cell-depleted T cells, or PBMCs.

There are 13 residues in the CDR3. V was cut by 3 bases and J by 3 bases, with 7 bases left in between. CDR1 MNHNS and CDR2 SASEGT come from the germline V gene. TCRdb's copy holds only in-frame clones and misses some; the assay was immunoSEQ multiplex PCR. The table records about 38,000 clones, around 74% of them present only once. Material for sequencing was peripheral blood. The chain employs TRBV6-1 and TRBJ2-3; possibly TRBD2 for D (5 bases). The clonotype comes from a man between 70 and 80 years old with COVID-19, enrolled during active disease. The CDR3 region has the DNA TGTGCCAGCAGTGAGTCGGGAACAGATACGCAGTATTTT. Its protein product is CASSESGTDTQYF.